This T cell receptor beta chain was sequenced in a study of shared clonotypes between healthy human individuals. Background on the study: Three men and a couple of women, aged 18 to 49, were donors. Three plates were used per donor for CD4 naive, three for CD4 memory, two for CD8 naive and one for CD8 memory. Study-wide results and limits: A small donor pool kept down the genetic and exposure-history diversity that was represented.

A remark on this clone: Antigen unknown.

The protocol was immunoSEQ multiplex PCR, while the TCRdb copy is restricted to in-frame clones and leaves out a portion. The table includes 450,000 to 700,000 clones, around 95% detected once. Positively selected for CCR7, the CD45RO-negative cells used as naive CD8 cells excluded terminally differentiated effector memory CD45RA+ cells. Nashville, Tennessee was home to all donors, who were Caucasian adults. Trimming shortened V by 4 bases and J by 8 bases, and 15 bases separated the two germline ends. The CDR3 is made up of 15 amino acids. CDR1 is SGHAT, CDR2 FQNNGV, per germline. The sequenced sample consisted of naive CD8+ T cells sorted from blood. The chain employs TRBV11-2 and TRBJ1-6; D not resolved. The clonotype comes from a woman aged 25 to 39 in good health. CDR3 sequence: CASSSPFETDSPLHF. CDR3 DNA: TGTGCCAGCAGCTCCCCGTTTGAGACCGATTCACCCCTCCACTTT.